The rows below give T cell receptor beta chains drawn from one sample of a study of cytomegalovirus exposure and HLA in healthy donors. Clones were read by immunoSEQ multiplex PCR, and TCRdb kept only the in-frame ones, dropping some. The sample holds approximately 140,000 clones, roughly 79% seen once. Sequences were obtained from PBMCs. All receptors derive from a middle-aged woman in good health and CMV-seronegative. The CDR3 runs from the conserved cysteine through the conserved F or W. Each record gives: J gene, clone size, V gene, D gene, CDR3 DNA, CDR3 protein. A D gene is named only where the DNA matches it firmly. Size is omitted from some rows. Given values are once, few, many or a class for expanded clones.

J: TRBJ1-1
size: once
V: TRBV7-3
D: -
DNA: TGTGCCAGCAGTTCGAGTTCGTTGAACACTGAAGCTTTCTTT
CDR3: CASSSSSLNTEAFF

J: TRBJ2-7
size: -
V: TRBV25-1
D: TRBD1
DNA: TGTGCCAGCAGTCGGACAGGGGCTCAGTACTTC
CDR3: CASSRTGAQYF

J: TRBJ1-1
size: -
V: TRBV5-1
D: -
DNA: TGCGCCAGCAGCGAGGGTGGAGGGAACACTGAAGCTTTCTTT
CDR3: CASSEGGGNTEAFF

J: TRBJ2-3
size: -
V: TRBV7-9
D: -
DNA: TGTGCCAGCAGCTTAGTGGATTGGGGGCAGGGCACAGATACGCAGTATTTT
CDR3: CASSLVDWGQGTDTQYF

J: TRBJ2-3
size: -
V: TRBV29-1
D: -
DNA: TGCAGCGTAAGAGGGACAGATACGCAGTATTTT
CDR3: CSVRGTDTQYF

J: TRBJ2-1
size: -
V: TRBV7-6
D: -
DNA: TGTGCCAGCAGCTTTAGTTCCTACAATGAGCAGTTCTTC
CDR3: CASSFSSYNEQFF

J: TRBJ2-1
size: -
V: TRBV20-1
D: -
DNA: TGCAGTGCCCCAGACAATCTTGAGCAGTTCTTC
CDR3: CSAPDNLEQFF

J: TRBJ1-1
size: -
V: TRBV10-3
D: -
DNA: TGTGCCATCAGTGAGTCGAAGACAAAAGCTTTCTTT
CDR3: CAISESKTKAFF

J: TRBJ2-1
size: -
V: TRBV10-2
D: TRBD2
DNA: TGCGCCAGCAGTGTTAGCGGGAGGGAACGTGAGCAGTTCTTC
CDR3: CASSVSGREREQFF

J: TRBJ2-1
size: -
V: TRBV19
D: -
DNA: TGTGCCAGCGGAATTGACAGTGTATACAATGAGCAGTTCTTC
CDR3: CASGIDSVYNEQFF

J: TRBJ2-7
size: -
V: TRBV9
D: TRBD2
DNA: TGTGCCAGCAGCGTCACCGGGACTAGCGGCGAGCAGTACTTC
CDR3: CASSVTGTSGEQYF

J: TRBJ2-1
size: -
V: TRBV5-1
D: TRBD2
DNA: TGCGCCAGCAGCCGGACGGGGACTAGCGGGCTCAATGAGCAGTTCTTC
CDR3: CASSRTGTSGLNEQFF

J: TRBJ1-1
size: -
V: TRBV28
D: -
DNA: TGTGCCAGCAGTCCGACAGGGAACACTGAAGCTTTCTTT
CDR3: CASSPTGNTEAFF

J: TRBJ1-2
size: -
V: TRBV27
D: TRBD1
DNA: TGTGCCAGCAGAACAACAGGGGATCATGGCTACACCTTC
CDR3: CASRTTGDHGYTF

J: TRBJ2-3
size: -
V: TRBV4-2
D: TRBD2
DNA: TGTGCCAGCAGCCAACCGGGGACTAGCATTTGGACAGATACGCAGTATTTT
CDR3: CASSQPGTSIWTDTQYF

J: TRBJ2-7
size: -
V: TRBV15
D: TRBD1
DNA: TGTGCCACCAGCACCCGGGACAGGGTCGAGCAGTACTTC
CDR3: CATSTRDRVEQYF

J: TRBJ2-5
size: -
V: TRBV6-1
D: -
DNA: TGTGTCAGCACCGAAGGCGGGGTCTGGGCCCAGTACTTC
CDR3: CVSTEGGVWAQYF

J: TRBJ2-3
size: -
V: TRBV7-8
D: -
DNA: TGTGCCAGCAGCCCTAGCGTGGCTGCTAGCACAGATACGCAGTATTTT
CDR3: CASSPSVAASTDTQYF

J: TRBJ2-7
size: -
V: TRBV11-2
D: TRBD1
DNA: TGTGCCAGCAGCCGGACAGGGATCGACTCCTACGAGCAGTACTTC
CDR3: CASSRTGIDSYEQYF

J: TRBJ2-1
size: -
V: TRBV4-2
D: TRBD2
DNA: TGTGCCAGCAGCCAAGTAGCCCTAGCGGGAGTTTACAATGAGCAGTTCTTC
CDR3: CASSQVALAGVYNEQFF

J: TRBJ2-1
size: -
V: TRBV2
D: TRBD2
DNA: TGTGCCAGCAGTAATAGCGGGAACTACAATGAGCAGTTCTTC
CDR3: CASSNSGNYNEQFF

J: TRBJ2-5
size: -
V: TRBV7-2
D: TRBD1
DNA: TGTGCCAGCAGCCTACAGGTCCCGGGACAGGGGATGTGGCAAGAGACCCAGTACTTC
CDR3: CASSLQVPGQGMWQETQYF

J: TRBJ2-3
size: -
V: TRBV7-2
D: TRBD2
DNA: TGTGCCAGCAGCCGAAAACCACTGGGACTAGCGGGAGTGGCGCAGTATTTT
CDR3: CASSRKPLGLAGVAQYF